The 11 T cell receptor beta chains in this list originate from one sample, sequenced in a study of T cell repertoires in cytomegalovirus infection. MiXCR, applied by TCRdb to the reads, yields one record per CDR3 protein. Here the sample spans 150,000 or so distinct CDR3 sequences, about 6.1% being singletons. The specimen was PBMCs. These receptors all come from a human donor in good health (CMV status not recorded). Some clones in this sample may be carry-over from other donors' samples.

This clonotype was seen a handful of times. The chain combines TRBV27 with TRBJ1-2; TRBD1 is a possible D gene (5 bases). The germline CDR1 and CDR2 sequences are MNHEY and SMNVEV (reference sequence). V shed 11 bases and J shed 8 bases, with 21 bases lying between them. The CDR3 length is 13 residues. The CDR3 region has the DNA TGTGCCCCGACGCGGGACGCCGCTGGGGGCTACACCTTC. Amino acid sequence: CAPTRDAAGGYTF.

This clonotype has more than one count but fewer than ten. The chain joins TRBV2 to TRBJ2-3, with 7 bases that match TRBD1. Germline loops: CDR1 SNHLY, CDR2 FYNNEI. Germline trimming cut 5 bases from V and 9 bases from J; bases unmatched to any gene: 2. The CDR3 has 11 amino acids. CDR3: CASSRDRTQYF. For the CDR3, the DNA is TGTGCCAGCAGTAGGGACAGAACGCAGTATTTT.

A word on this clonotype: A much larger clone sits a single nucleotide away, making a read error possible. The rearrangement uses TRBV5-1 and TRBJ2-5, with D uncertain. V lost 2 bases to trimming and J lost 2 bases, with 7 bases between them. Per the germline V gene, CDR1 is SGHRS and CDR2 is YFSETQ. The CDR3 runs to 13 residues. The CDR3 DNA is TGCGCCAGCAGCTTTAGCAGGCAAGAGACCCAGTACTTC. Residues: CASSFSRQETQYF.

This clonotype was seen many times. J is TRBJ1-2 and V is TRBV28, with D hard to call. Germline assignment: CDR1 MDHEN and CDR2 SYDVKM. V shed 6 bases and J shed 8 bases, with 16 bases lying between them. This CDR3 is built from 13 residues. The CDR3 spells CASSSFGLDGYTF. DNA for the CDR3: TGTGCCAGCAGCTCCTTCGGATTGGACGGCTACACCTTC.

This chain joins TRBV11-2 and TRBJ2-7, with 7 bases aligning to TRBD2. The CDR3 consists of 14 residues. Per germline, CDR1 SGHAT and CDR2 FQNNGV. Trimming at V came to 3 bases and at J to 5 bases, leaving 7 bases not matched to a gene. Here the CDR3 DNA reads TGTGCCAGCAGCTTTACCGGGACTATTCACGAGCAGTACTTC. Translated, it gives CASSFTGTIHEQYF.

This clonotype was counted at least ten times. The rearrangement uses TRBV7-8 and TRBJ2-1; D gene unclear. Germline CDR1 is SGHVS and CDR2 is FQNEAQ. This CDR3 comprises 11 residues. V dropped 1 base and J dropped 10 bases, with 5 bases sitting between them. CDR3 sequence: CASSLVAEQFF. CDR3 nucleotides: TGTGCCAGCAGCTTAGTGGCGGAGCAGTTCTTC.

This clonotype was observed many times. J is TRBJ2-2 and V is TRBV11-2; TRBD2 might be the D (6 bases). Germline loops: CDR1 SGHAT, CDR2 FQNNGV. CDR3 length: 15 residues. Trimming shortened V by 6 bases and J by 0 bases, and 11 bases separated the two germline ends. This CDR3 is CASRLGTANTGELFF. Here the CDR3 DNA reads TGTGCCAGCAGGCTCGGGACTGCGAACACCGGGGAGCTGTTTTTT.

This clonotype was detected ten times or more. The chain has TRBV7-2 and TRBJ2-3; TRBD2 matches 13 bases. Germline V gene lookup returns CDR1 SGHTA and CDR2 FQGNSA. V lost 5 bases to trimming and J lost 6 bases; unmatched junction nucleotides: 8. This CDR3 spans 16 amino acids. As DNA, the CDR3 is TGTGCCAGCAGCGAACGACTAGCGGGGGGCCTGGATACGCAGTATTTT. This codes for CASSERLAGGLDTQYF. Based on the CDR3 plus reference TRBV7-2 and TRBJ2-3, the full variable domain is GAGVSQSPSNKVTEKGKDVELRCDPISGHTALYWYRQSLGQGLEFLIYFQGNSAPDKSGLPSDRFSAERTGGSVSTLTIQRTQQEDSAVYLCASSERLAGGLDTQYFGPGTRLTVL.

This chain uses TRBV2 with TRBJ1-3, with D unresolved. The germline V gene encodes CDR1 SNHLY and CDR2 FYNNEI. Trimming stripped 3 bases from V and 1 base from J, with 7 bases between. This CDR3 is 14 amino acids long. The CDR3 bases are TGTGCCAGCAGTGAGGCAGCTTCTGGAAACACCATATATTTT. Translated: CASSEAASGNTIYF.

This clonotype was found a few times. The CDR3 reads CASSPLQTGEKLFF. The CDR3 DNA follows: TGCGCCAGCAGCCCGCTACAAACAGGTGAAAAACTGTTTTTT. This chain joins TRBV4-3 and TRBJ1-4; D is possibly TRBD1 (5 bases). From germline, CDR1 is LGHNA and CDR2 YSLEER. The V end was cut by 4 bases, the J end by 7 bases, with 13 bases between. The CDR3 has 14 amino acids.

The rearrangement joins TRBV5-1 to TRBJ2-7, with 8 bases aligning to TRBD2. The CDR3 is 16 residues long. V trimming: 3 bases; J trimming: 2 bases; junction bases outside the gene matches: 10. The germline V gene encodes CDR1 SGHRS and CDR2 YFSETQ. CDR3 sequence: CASSSAEAGGTYEQYF. The CDR3 DNA reads TGCGCCAGCAGCTCCGCCGAGGCGGGGGGAACCTACGAGCAGTACTTC.